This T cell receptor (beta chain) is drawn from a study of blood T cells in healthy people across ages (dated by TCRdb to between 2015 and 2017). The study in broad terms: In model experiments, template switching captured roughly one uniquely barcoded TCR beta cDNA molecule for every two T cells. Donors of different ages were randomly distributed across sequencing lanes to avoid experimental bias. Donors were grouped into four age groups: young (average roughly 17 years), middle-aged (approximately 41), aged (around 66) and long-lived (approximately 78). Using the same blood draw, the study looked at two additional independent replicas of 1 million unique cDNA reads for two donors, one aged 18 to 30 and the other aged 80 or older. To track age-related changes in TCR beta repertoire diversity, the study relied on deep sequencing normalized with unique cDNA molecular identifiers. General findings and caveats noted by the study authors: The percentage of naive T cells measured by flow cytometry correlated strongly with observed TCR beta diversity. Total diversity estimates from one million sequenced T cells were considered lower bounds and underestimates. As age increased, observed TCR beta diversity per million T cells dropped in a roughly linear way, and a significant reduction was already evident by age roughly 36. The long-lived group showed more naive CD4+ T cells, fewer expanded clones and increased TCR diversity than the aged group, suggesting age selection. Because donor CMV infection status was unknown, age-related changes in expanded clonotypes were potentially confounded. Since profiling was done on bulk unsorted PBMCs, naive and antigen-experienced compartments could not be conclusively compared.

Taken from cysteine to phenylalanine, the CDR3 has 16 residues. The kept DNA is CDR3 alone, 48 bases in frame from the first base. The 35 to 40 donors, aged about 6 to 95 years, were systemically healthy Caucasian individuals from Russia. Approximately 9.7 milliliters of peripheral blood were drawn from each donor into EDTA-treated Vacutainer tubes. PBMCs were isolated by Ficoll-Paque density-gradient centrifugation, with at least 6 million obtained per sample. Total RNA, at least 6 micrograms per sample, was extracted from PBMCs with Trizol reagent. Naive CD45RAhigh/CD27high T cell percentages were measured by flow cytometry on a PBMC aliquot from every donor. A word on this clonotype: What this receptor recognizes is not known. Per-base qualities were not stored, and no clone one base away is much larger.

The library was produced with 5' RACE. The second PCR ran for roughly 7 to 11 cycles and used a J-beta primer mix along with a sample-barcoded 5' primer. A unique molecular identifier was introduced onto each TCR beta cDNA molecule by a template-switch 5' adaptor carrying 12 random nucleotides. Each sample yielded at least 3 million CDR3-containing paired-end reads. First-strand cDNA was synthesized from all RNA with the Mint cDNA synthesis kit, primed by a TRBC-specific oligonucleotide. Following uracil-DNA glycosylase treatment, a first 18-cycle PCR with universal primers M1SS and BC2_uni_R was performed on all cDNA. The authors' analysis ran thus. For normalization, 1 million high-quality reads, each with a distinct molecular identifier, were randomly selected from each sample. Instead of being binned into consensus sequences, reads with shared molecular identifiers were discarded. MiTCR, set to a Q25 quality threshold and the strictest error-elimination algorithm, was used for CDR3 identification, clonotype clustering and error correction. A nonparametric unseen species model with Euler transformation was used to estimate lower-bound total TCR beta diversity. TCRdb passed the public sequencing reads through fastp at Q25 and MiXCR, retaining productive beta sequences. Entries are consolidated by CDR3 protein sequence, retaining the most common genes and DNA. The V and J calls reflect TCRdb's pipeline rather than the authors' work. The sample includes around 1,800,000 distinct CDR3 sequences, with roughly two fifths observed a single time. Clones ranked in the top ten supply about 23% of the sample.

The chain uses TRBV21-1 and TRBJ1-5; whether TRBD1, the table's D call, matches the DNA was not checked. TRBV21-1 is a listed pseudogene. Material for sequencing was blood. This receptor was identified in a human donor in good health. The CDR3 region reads CASSKEGQKIAQPQHF. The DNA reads TGTGCCAGCAGCAAAGAAGGACAGAAGATCGCGCAGCCCCAGCATTTT.